Reported below is one T cell receptor beta chain. The target antigen is unknown. Germline V gene sequence: CDR1 KGHSH, CDR2 LQKENI. V lost 3 bases to trimming and J lost 5 bases; unmatched junction nucleotides: 6. The length of the CDR3 is 16 residues. Sequencing used immunoSEQ multiplex PCR; TCRdb keeps in-frame clones, though not all of them. The sample comprises around 60,000 clones, 82% of which are singletons, and roughly 0.95% rests with the top ten. These data are taken from a study of memory CD4+ T cells and cytomegalovirus serostatus. On the study more broadly: Of the healthy Belgian adults, 9 were CMV seropositive and 20 to 30 seronegative.

Single viable CD3+CD4+CD8-CD45RO+ cells were sorted as the memory CD4+ T cells. Notes on the study in general: Suggested: most of the CMV-linked TCR signature lies in CD4+ memory cells.

This clonotype was obtained from an adult in good health and CMV-seronegative. The sequenced sample consisted of memory CD4+ T cells from blood. This chain connects TRBV18 to TRBJ2-1; TRBD1 matches 11 bases. CDR3 in amino acids: CASSPRTGGRNNEQFF. The CDR3 DNA sequence: TGTGCCAGCTCACCGCGGACAGGGGGCAGGAACAATGAGCAGTTCTTC.